Sequencing of this TCR beta chain was carried out in a study of blood T cell repertoires in COVID-19. About the research overall: Samples taken during acute and convalescent COVID-19 were collected in the United States, Italy and Spain.

In the authors' methods: Estimates of nucleated cell counts were drawn from the amplification of reference gene primers. The method was immunoSEQ multiplex PCR; TCRdb's version includes in-frame clones alone and lacks a portion of them. V, J and clone size are taken as reported in that table, and D and trimming were inferred from the DNA itself. Among roughly 320,000 clones listed, around 92% were seen once. This clone has more than one count but fewer than ten. CDR1 and CDR2 from the germline V gene are LGHNA and YNFKEQ. There are 14 residues in the CDR3. With 3 bases removed from V and 8 bases from J, the gap between germline ends came to 11 bases.

Material: peripheral blood. The receptor comes from a woman aged 25 to 39 with COVID-19, enrolled during active disease. The chain links TRBV4-2 to TRBJ1-6, with D perhaps matching TRBD1 (6 bases). CDR3 in amino acids: CASSQTGLDSPLHF. DNA for the CDR3: TGTGCCAGCAGCCAGACAGGACTGGATTCACCCCTCCACTTT.